This T cell receptor beta chain was identified during a study of naive and memory T cell subsets. Study results and limitations: Over 85% of naive TCR sequences appeared only once, unlike memory subsets. Especially in CD8 cells, naive repertoires contained a few larger clonotypes, possibly CD45RA-re-expressing memory cells.

The sample holds one count of this clonotype. No antigen is known for it. Two oligonucleotides, mixed equimolar, formed the beta constant-region primer covering TRBC1 and TRBC2. The ligated cDNA underwent four PCR rounds using SP2 and nested alpha and beta constant-region primers. TCRdb re-derived calls from the UMI-ligation and nested PCR reads in MiXCR, one entry per CDR3 protein. The sample has 95,000 to 110,000 distinct CDR3 sequences; about 15% are singletons. This CDR3 has 14 residues. The germline gives CDR1 SEHNR, CDR2 FQNEAQ (reference sequence). V lost 7 bases to trimming and J lost 7 bases; unmatched junction nucleotides: 9.

The chain joins TRBV7-9 to TRBJ2-4; TRBD2 agrees at 8 bases. Sequencing used naive CD8+ T cells from blood. This clonotype was obtained from a human donor in good health. CDR3 protein: CASKREGRTNIQYF. CDR3 coding DNA: TGTGCCAGCAAACGGGAGGGGAGGACTAACATTCAGTACTTC.